The 2 T cell receptor beta chains below were found in one sample sequenced in a study of identical twins. TCRdb called the 5' RACE reads again in MiXCR, with one record for every CDR3 protein. The data contain 1.5 million to 2 million distinct CDR3 sequences, roughly a third of them singletons. Specimen: cord blood. All receptors derive from a newborn girl in good health.

The chain has TRBV4-1 and TRBJ2-5; TRBD2 matches 8 bases. CDR1 and CDR2 from the germline V gene are MGHRA and YSYEKL. The trim removed 3 bases at V and 3 bases at J, leaving 12 bases unmatched. This CDR3 is built from 17 residues. CDR3 protein: CASSQGIAGLLKETQYF. DNA of the CDR3: TGCGCCAGCAGCCAGGGAATAGCGGGATTACTTAAAGAGACCCAGTACTTC.

This sequence joins TRBV10-3 and TRBJ2-5, with 9 positions matching TRBD1. The closer fit of TRBJ2-7 to the DNA end suggests the J call may be wrong. The CDR3 sequence is 14 residues long. Per the germline V gene, CDR1 is ENHRY and CDR2 is SYGVKD. The CDR3 spells CAIRSGTGHYEQYF. CDR3 in DNA: TGTGCCATCAGGTCCGGGACAGGGCACTACGAGCAGTACTTC.